This TCR beta chain was found in a study of T cells in tuberculosis. Background on the study: T cells were selected with CD1B tetramers loaded with glucose monomycolate. Points from the study as a whole: T cells binding CD1B-GMM tetramer weakly possibly escaped the sort.

Sequencing of TCR-alpha and TCR-beta chains was unpaired. Clones were read by immunoSEQ multiplex PCR, and TCRdb kept only the in-frame ones, dropping some. The table records more than 70,000 clones, roughly 88% of them present only once. There are 15 residues in the CDR3. The V and J ends lost 3 bases and 0 bases respectively, with 8 bases between them. Looked up from germline, CDR1 is MDHEN and CDR2 is SYDVKM. Sorting used thawed, overnight-rested PBMC stained with anti-CD3, a viability dye and GMM-loaded CD1B tetramer. The CD1B tetramers carried C32 glucose monomycolate purified from Rhodococcus equi. Each donor contributed some 96,000 sorted tetramer-negative cells.

The sequencing sample was made of CD1b-GMM tetramer-negative cells sorted from PBMCs. This TCR came from an adult woman with latent tuberculosis. The chain couples TRBV28 to TRBJ1-4; D gene uncertain. CDR3 nucleotide sequence: TGTGCCAGCAGTTTCCAGGATGCAACTAATGAAAAACTGTTTTTT. This translates into CASSFQDATNEKLFF.